This is a list of T cell receptor beta chains from one sample in a study of T cell changes during pregnancy in multiple sclerosis. Produced via immunoSEQ multiplex PCR; TCRdb's table is partial and in-frame only. The sample includes fewer than 65,000 clones, 90% to 95% of them seen just once. This material consisted of peripheral blood, taken before pregnancy. These receptors all come from a female donor with multiple sclerosis, enrolled in a pregnancy study. CDR3s include the opening cysteine and the closing phenylalanine or tryptophan. D genes are given only for firm matches. Only some rows state a clone size, as once, few, many or a class for expanded clones.

cdr3_length	j_call	d_call	clone_size	v_call	cdr3_aa
13	TRBJ1-2	NA	NA	TRBV9	CASSPRGGDGYTF
14	TRBJ2-1	NA	NA	TRBV9	CASSVGGGRNEQFF
15	TRBJ2-5	TRBD1	NA	TRBV7-2	CASSARDRNQETQYF
15	TRBJ2-3	TRBD1	NA	TRBV5-8	CASSSGQDTTDTQYF
15	TRBJ2-7	NA	once	TRBV19	CASSSHAGAGYEQYF
12	TRBJ1-1	TRBD1	NA	TRBV30	CAWSTGTGGAFF
13	TRBJ1-1	NA	NA	TRBV11-1	CASSPQGNSEAFF
13	TRBJ1-2	NA	once	TRBV4-3	CASSQAGNYGYTF
15	NA	TRBD2	NA	TRBV9	CASSVGGGSRNEQYF
11	TRBJ1-1	NA	NA	TRBV5-6	CASSLQTEAFF
16	TRBJ2-1	TRBD2	NA	TRBV18	CASSPLAGASYNEQFF
15	TRBJ1-1	NA	NA	TRBV5-4	CASSLPGGEGTEAFF
14	TRBJ2-2	TRBD1	NA	TRBV28	CASSGTALPSELFF
15	TRBJ1-5	NA	NA	TRBV27	CASSLTPRSEQPQHF
15	TRBJ2-5	TRBD2	NA	TRBV7-2	CASSRLGLEGETQYF
17	TRBJ2-1	TRBD1	NA	TRBV29-1	CSVRDRGWKQSGDEQFF
15	TRBJ1-4	TRBD1	NA	TRBV9	CASSAQGSTNEKLFF
16	TRBJ2-3	TRBD2	NA	TRBV6-6	CASRVGAGRGTDTQYF
14	TRBJ1-1	TRBD1	NA	TRBV7-2	CATSPDRLNTEAFF
14	TRBJ1-4	NA	NA	TRBV25-1	CASSLSNGFEKLFF
15	TRBJ2-5	NA	NA	TRBV5-4	CASSARLVGGETQYF
14	TRBJ2-1	NA	NA	TRBV4-2	CASSQSDSLNEQFF
14	TRBJ1-5	TRBD1	NA	TRBV6-5	CATPTGRVNQPQHF
17	TRBJ2-1	TRBD1	NA	TRBV27	CASRRTGDGNLHGHGFF
15	TRBJ2-3	NA	NA	TRBV7-3	CASSFSAPPTDTQYF
13	TRBJ1-2	NA	NA	TRBV2	CASSGEGIYGYTF
14	TRBJ2-7	TRBD2	NA	TRBV7-3	CASSLAGGPGEQYF
16	TRBJ1-6	TRBD1	medium-sized	TRBV15	CATSRDPGQGYSPLHF
15	TRBJ1-5	NA	NA	TRBV4-3	CASSQVWGGNQPQHF
17	TRBJ1-1	NA	NA	TRBV15	CATSHPGQLAMNTEAFF
13	TRBJ2-3	TRBD2	NA	TRBV10-3	CAIASGDTDTQYF
13	TRBJ1-1	NA	NA	TRBV19	CASSIAHYSEAFF
15	TRBJ1-2	TRBD1	NA	TRBV9	CASSVGGQGGYGYTF
15	TRBJ1-5	TRBD1	once	TRBV5-1	CASSLGTGRNQPQHF
19	TRBJ1-3	TRBD1	NA	TRBV5-4	CASSPRRPGDRGFGNTIYF
14	TRBJ2-3	NA	once	TRBV25-1	CASSDPRGADTQYF
13	TRBJ2-7	NA	NA	TRBV30	CAWIDSEGYEQYF
18	TRBJ1-6	NA	NA	TRBV5-4	CASSLGQVTGISNSPLHF
15	TRBJ2-5	TRBD2	NA	TRBV5-5	CASSLWGGLQETQYF
17	TRBJ2-3	TRBD2	NA	TRBV7-2	CASSNWDYLSSTDTQYF
11	TRBJ1-3	NA	few	TRBV30	CAWSDGGTIYF